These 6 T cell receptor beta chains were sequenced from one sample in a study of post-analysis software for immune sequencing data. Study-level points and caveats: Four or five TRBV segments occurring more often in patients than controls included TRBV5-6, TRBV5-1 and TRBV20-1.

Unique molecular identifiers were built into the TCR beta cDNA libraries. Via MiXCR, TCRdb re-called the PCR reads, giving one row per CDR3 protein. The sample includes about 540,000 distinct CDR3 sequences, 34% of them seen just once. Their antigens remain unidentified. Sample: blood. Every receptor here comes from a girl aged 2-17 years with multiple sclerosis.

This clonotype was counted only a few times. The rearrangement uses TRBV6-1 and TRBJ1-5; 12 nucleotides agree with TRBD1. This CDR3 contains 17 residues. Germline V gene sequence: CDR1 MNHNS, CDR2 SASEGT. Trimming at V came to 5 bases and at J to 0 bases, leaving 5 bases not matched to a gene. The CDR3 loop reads CASSRGTGGPSNQPQHF. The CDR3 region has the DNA TGTGCCAGCAGTCGGGGGACAGGGGGCCCTAGCAATCAGCCCCAGCATTTT.

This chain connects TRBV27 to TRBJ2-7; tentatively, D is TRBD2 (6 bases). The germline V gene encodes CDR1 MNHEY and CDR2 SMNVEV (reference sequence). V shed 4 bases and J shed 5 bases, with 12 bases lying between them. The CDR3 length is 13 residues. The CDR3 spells CASSSRPGDEQYF. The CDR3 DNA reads TGTGCCAGCAGTTCAAGGCCGGGGGACGAGCAGTACTTC.

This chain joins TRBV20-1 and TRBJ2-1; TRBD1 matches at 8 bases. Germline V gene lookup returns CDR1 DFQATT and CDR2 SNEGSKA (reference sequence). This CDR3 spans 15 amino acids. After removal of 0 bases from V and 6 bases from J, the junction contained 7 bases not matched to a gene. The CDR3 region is CSARDAGGAGNEQFF. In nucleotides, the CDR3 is TGCAGTGCTAGAGACGCAGGGGGCGCTGGCAATGAGCAGTTCTTC.

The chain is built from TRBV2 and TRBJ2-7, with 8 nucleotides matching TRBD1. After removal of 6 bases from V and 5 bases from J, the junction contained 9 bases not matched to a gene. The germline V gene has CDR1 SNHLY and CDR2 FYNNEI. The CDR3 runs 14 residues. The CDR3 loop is CASSPGTGSDEQYF. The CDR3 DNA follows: TGTGCCAGCAGCCCCGGGACAGGTTCCGACGAGCAGTACTTC. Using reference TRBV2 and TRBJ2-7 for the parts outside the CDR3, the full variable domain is EPEVTQTPSHQVTQMGQEVILRCVPISNHLYFYWYRQILGQKVEFLVSFYNNEISEKSEIFDDQFSVERPDGSNFTLKIRSTKLEDSAMYFCASSPGTGSDEQYFGPGTRLTVT.

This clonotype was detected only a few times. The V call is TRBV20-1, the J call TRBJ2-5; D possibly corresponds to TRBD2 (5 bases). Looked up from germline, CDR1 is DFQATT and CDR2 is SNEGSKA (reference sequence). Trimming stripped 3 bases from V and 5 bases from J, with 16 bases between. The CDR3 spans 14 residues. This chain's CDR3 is CSARGAEVLETQYF. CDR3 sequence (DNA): TGCAGTGCTAGGGGCGCGGAGGTGTTGGAGACCCAGTACTTC.

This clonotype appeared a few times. Here the CDR3 DNA reads TGTGCCAGCAGTTACTCCGGCGGGGGGGCCAATGAGCAGTTCTTC. Protein: CASSYSGGGANEQFF. The rearrangement joins TRBV6-6 to TRBJ2-1; 9 bases agree with TRBD2. The CDR3 sequence is 15 residues long. The junction had 3 bases not matched to a gene; V was cut back by 0 bases and J by 6 bases. Germline values: CDR1 MNHNY, CDR2 SVGAGI (reference sequence).